This T cell receptor (beta chain) stems from a study of blood T cell repertoires in COVID-19. Study-wide background: COVID-19 samples, acute and convalescent, were from the United States, Italy and Spain.

This table comes from immunoSEQ multiplex PCR, and its TCRdb copy is limited to in-frame clones, with some not included. The data hold more than 85,000 clones, with about 81% observed a single time. V lost 3 bases, J lost 7 bases, and 6 bases stayed unmatched. Per germline, CDR1 SGHTA and CDR2 FQGNSA. The CDR3 is 13 amino acids. This sequence joins TRBV7-2 and TRBJ2-7; 7 nucleotides align to TRBD1. The sample comprised peripheral blood. The TCR originated in a man aged 60-69 years with acute or convalescent COVID-19. The CDR3 reads CASSFKRQGEQYV. DNA of the CDR3: TGTGCCAGCAGCTTCAAAAGACAGGGAGAGCAGTACGTC.